The 17 T cell receptor beta chains presented below share a single source sample, sequenced in a study of OX40 agonist ivuxolimab in advanced cancers. Only in-frame clones appear in the TCRdb table, and some are missing; sequencing was by immunoSEQ multiplex PCR. Counted here are about 34,000 clones, about 93% occurring once; the ten biggest clones make up around 3.8%. The material was CD4+ or CD8+ T cells sorted from blood, obtained in a trial of the OX40 agonist ivuxolimab. The receptors come from an adult with an advanced solid tumor such as melanoma, head and neck, liver or kidney cancer.

This clone was observed a single time. This chain joins TRBV4-1 and TRBJ2-3; TRBD1 aligns across 7 bases. Germline lookup yields CDR1 MGHRA and CDR2 YSYEKL. The CDR3 consists of 15 residues. Trimming cost V 1 base and J 1 base; bases outside gene matches: 2. This CDR3 reads CASSQGDSRTDTQYF. In DNA, the CDR3 is TGCGCCAGCAGCCAAGGGGACAGCCGCACAGATACGCAGTATTTT.

This chain uses TRBV28 with TRBJ2-1; 8 bases agree with TRBD2. The V segment lost 7 bases and the J segment 1 base; nucleotides outside the gene matches: 6. Per the germline V gene, CDR1 is MDHEN and CDR2 is SYDVKM. CDR3 size: 15 residues. This CDR3 is CASKTGGRSYNEQFF. Written as DNA, the CDR3 is TGTGCCAGCAAAACGGGAGGGCGGTCCTACAATGAGCAGTTCTTC. Complete variable domain (other parts from reference TRBV28 and TRBJ2-1): DVKVTQSSRYLVKRTGEKVFLECVQDMDHENMFWYRQDPGLGLRLIYFSYDVKMKEKGDIPEGYSVSREKKERFSLILESASTNQTSMYLCASKTGGRSYNEQFFGPGTRLTVL.

V usage is TRBV6-1 and J usage is TRBJ1-5; 8 bases are shared with TRBD1. The CDR3 contains 14 residues. Germline-derived CDR1 and CDR2 are MNHNS and SASEGT. Trimming at V came to 9 bases and at J to 3 bases, leaving 7 bases not matched to a gene. This CDR3 is CASKPGQDNQPQHF. The CDR3 nucleotides are TGTGCCAGTAAACCGGGACAGGACAATCAGCCCCAGCATTTT.

The chain is built from TRBV19 and TRBJ1-2, with TRBD1 as a possible D gene (5 bases). The CDR3 contains 14 residues. Germline CDR1 reads LNHDA; CDR2 reads SQIVND (reference sequence). Deletions cut 6 bases from V and 8 bases from J, with 19 bases between. CDR3 nucleotides: TGTGCCAGTAGCCAGGGCCCCTCTCTAGGCGGCTACACCTTC. It encodes CASSQGPSLGGYTF.

The CDR3 nucleotides are TGTGCCAGTAGTATATTGGAGGCAAGGGGCAATCAGCCCCAGCATTTT. This encodes CASSILEARGNQPQHF. The rearrangement uses TRBV19 and TRBJ1-5, with D unclear. Germline lookup yields CDR1 LNHDA and CDR2 SQIVND (reference sequence). This CDR3 is 16 amino acids long. Between the trimmed V and J ends, which lost 2 bases and 2 bases, there was a span of 13 bases. The whole variable domain, filled in from reference TRBV19 and TRBJ1-5, reads DGGITQSPKYLFRKEGQNVTLSCEQNLNHDAMYWYRQDPGQGLRLIYYSQIVNDFQKGDIAEGYSVSREKKESFPLTVTSAQKNPTAFYLCASSILEARGNQPQHFGDGTRLSIL.

The V and J genes are TRBV2 and TRBJ1-1, with D uncertain. V lost 0 bases and J lost 1, with 12 bases in between. This CDR3 region has 16 residues. The V gene's germline CDR1 is SNHLY and CDR2 FYNNEI. The CDR3 is CASSEAKFLGNTEAFF. For the CDR3, the DNA is TGTGCCAGCAGTGAAGCGAAGTTCCTCGGGAACACTGAAGCTTTCTTT.

CDR3 coding DNA: TGTGCCTGGAGCGTAGGGGGACCGGGAAAACTGTTTTTT. Its translation: CAWSVGGPGKLFF. The V call is TRBV30, the J call TRBJ1-4, with a weak D call TRBD1 (6 bases). V was pared by 3 bases and J by 10 bases, with 15 bases between. The CDR3 has 13 residues. CDR1 and CDR2 from the germline V gene are GTSNPN and SVGIG (reference sequence).

The chain joins TRBV29-1 to TRBJ1-1, with 8 nucleotides matching TRBD1. The V gene end was trimmed by 3 bases and the J gene end by 11 bases; junction bases not matched to a gene: 11. The germline V gene encodes CDR1 SQVTM and CDR2 ANQGSEA. The length of the CDR3 is 13 residues. CDR3 sequence reads: CSVERQGAGEAFF. The CDR3 nucleotides read TGCAGCGTTGAGAGGCAGGGGGCAGGTGAGGCTTTCTTT.

This chain links TRBV28 with TRBJ2-3; 8 nucleotides match TRBD2. Germline V lookup: CDR1 MDHEN, CDR2 SYDVKM. This CDR3 comprises 12 residues. Trimming cost V 11 bases and J 1 base; bases outside gene matches: 2. The CDR3 spells CASREGTDTQYF. In nucleotides, the CDR3 is TGTGCCTCGCGGGAGGGCACAGATACGCAGTATTTT.

The chain combines TRBV5-4 with TRBJ1-4; D is uncertain. Germline-derived CDR1 and CDR2 are SGHNT and YYREEE (reference sequence). This CDR3 region has 14 residues. V shed 4 bases and J shed 8 bases, with 15 bases lying between them. The CDR3 sequence: CASSVGRVGEKLFF. The CDR3 coding sequence is TGTGCCAGCAGCGTCGGAAGGGTTGGGGAAAAACTGTTTTTT.

In nucleotides, the CDR3 is TGTGCCAGTAGCGGAGGACAGGGCGGCTACGAGCAGTACTTC. Amino acid sequence: CASSGGQGGYEQYF. The chain combines TRBV19 with TRBJ2-7; 8 positions agree with TRBD1. Germline V CDR1 and CDR2: LNHDA, SQIVND (reference sequence). With 6 bases clipped from V and 3 bases from J, the junction kept 7 bases outside the gene matches. The CDR3 contains 14 residues.

The chain employs TRBV7-3 and TRBJ1-1; TRBD1 aligns across 11 bases. J gave up 7 bases and V 5 bases, and 3 bases lay outside the gene matches. From germline, CDR1 is SGHTA and CDR2 FQGTGA. The CDR3 has 13 amino acids. For the CDR3, the DNA is TGTGCCAGCAGCCCGGGGACAGGGGGTGAAGCTTTCTTT. Its translation: CASSPGTGGEAFF.

The chain couples TRBV29-1 to TRBJ2-1; D possibly corresponds to TRBD2 (6 bases). Trimming shortened V by 1 base and J by 7 bases, and 11 bases separated the two germline ends. The CDR3 covers 13 residues. Germline V gene lookup returns CDR1 SQVTM and CDR2 ANQGSEA. The CDR3 DNA is TGCAGCGTTGAAGTGGCGGGAAAGAATGAGCAGTTCTTC. Its translation is CSVEVAGKNEQFF.

The chain couples TRBV15 to TRBJ1-2; possible D gene TRBD1, 6 bases. The CDR3 totals 16 residues. Per germline, CDR1 LNHNV and CDR2 YYDKDF (reference sequence). With 0 bases removed from V and 2 bases from J, the gap between germline ends came to 13 bases. CDR3 DNA: TGTGCCACCAGCAGAGATCATGGGGGGCGCAACTATGGCTACACCTTC. Translating it yields CATSRDHGGRNYGYTF. Based on the CDR3 plus reference TRBV15 and TRBJ1-2, the full variable domain is DAMVIQNPRYQVTQFGKPVTLSCSQTLNHNVMYWYQQKSSQAPKLLFHYYDKDFNNEADTPDNFQSRRPNTSFCFLDIRSPGLGDTAMYLCATSRDHGGRNYGYTFGSGTRLTVV.

The genes are TRBV11-1 and TRBJ1-1, with D perhaps TRBD1 (6 bases). V lost 1 base and J 5 bases, leaving 17 bases between the germline ends. Germline V gives CDR1 SGHAT, CDR2 FQDESV (reference sequence). The CDR3 spans 16 residues. CDR3 residues: CASSLVGGAGGTEAFF. For the CDR3, the DNA is TGTGCCAGCAGCTTAGTAGGGGGGGCCGGTGGAACTGAAGCTTTCTTT.

The rearrangement uses TRBV6-6 and TRBJ2-7; the D is unclear. The CDR3 has 13 amino acids. Germline V gives CDR1 MNHNY, CDR2 SVGAGI (reference sequence). Trimming took 5 bases from V and 6 from J, leaving 14 bases between them. The CDR3 DNA is TGTGCCAGCAGTGAGTCCTACCGCGTCGAGCAGTACTTC. This translates into CASSESYRVEQYF.

CDR3 region: CASSPTHKETQYF. CDR3 in DNA: TGTGCCAGCAGTCCGACACATAAAGAGACCCAGTACTTC. The J gene is TRBJ2-5, the V gene TRBV6-5, with unresolved D. The CDR3 runs 13 residues. The V and J ends lost 5 bases and 3 bases respectively, with 10 bases between them. Germline V gene data show CDR1 as MNHEY and CDR2 as SVGAGI.